The 18 T cell receptor beta chains given below trace back to one sample, sequenced in a study of shared clonotypes between healthy human individuals. Libraries were prepared by immunoSEQ multiplex PCR; TCRdb keeps only in-frame clonotypes and omits some of them. The sample lists 850,000 to 1,100,000 clones; around three quarters were seen once. The material sequenced was memory CD4+ T cells from PBMCs. Indicated subset: CD45RA-negative fraction. These receptors were collected from a man aged 18 to 30 in good health. Some clones in this sample may be carry-over from other donors' samples.

V is TRBV6-5 and J is TRBJ2-5; TRBD1 might be the D (6 bases). The length of the CDR3 is 14 residues. V lost 6 bases and J lost 2, with 13 bases in between. CDR1 and CDR2 from the germline V gene are MNHEY and SVGAGI. CDR3 amino acids: CASSKQGGQETQYF. CDR3 DNA: TGTGCCAGCAGCAAGCAAGGGGGACAAGAGACCCAGTACTTC.

CDR3 DNA: TGTGCCAGCAGTTACTCACAGGGGCCCCGGGAGACCCAGTACTTC. Protein: CASSYSQGPRETQYF. This chain links TRBV6-5 with TRBJ2-5, with 7 bases identical to TRBD1. This CDR3 has 15 residues. The V and J ends lost 0 bases and 5 bases, in that order; junction bases with no gene match: 6. Germline values: CDR1 MNHEY, CDR2 SVGAGI.

This sequence joins TRBV5-1 and TRBJ2-3; 9 bases are a match to TRBD1. The CDR3 has 16 amino acids. Germline V gene data show CDR1 as SGHRS and CDR2 as YFSETQ. J was trimmed by 6 bases and V by 3 bases; bases with no gene match: 11. This chain's CDR3 is CASSSTIGGTGDTQYF. CDR3 bases: TGCGCCAGCAGCTCCACTATTGGGGGGACAGGGGATACGCAGTATTTT. The entire variable domain, with the rest obtained from reference TRBV5-1 and TRBJ2-3, is as follows: KAGVTQTPRYLIKTRGQQVTLSCSPISGHRSVSWYQQTPGQGLQFLFEYFSETQRNKGNFPGRFSGRQFSNSRSEMNVSTLELGDSALYLCASSSTIGGTGDTQYFGPGTRLTVL.

The chain is built from TRBV11-2 and TRBJ1-1, with D perhaps TRBD1 (5 bases). The CDR3 has 15 residues. Germline CDR1 reads SGHAT; CDR2 reads FQNNGV. The V end lost 5 bases, the J end lost 4 bases, and 17 bases lay between the germline ends. Here the CDR3 reads CASSLMTAHPTEAFF. DNA of the CDR3: TGTGCCAGCAGCCTAATGACAGCACATCCCACTGAAGCTTTCTTT.

The rearrangement joins TRBV27 to TRBJ2-7; weak D call: TRBD2 (5 bases). V was pared by 2 bases and J by 3 bases, with 11 bases between. Germline V CDR1 and CDR2: MNHEY, SMNVEV (reference sequence). CDR3 length: 14 amino acids. CDR3 amino acids: CASSLRAENYEQYF. CDR3 bases: TGTGCCAGCAGTTTAAGAGCGGAGAACTACGAGCAGTACTTC.

The V gene is TRBV19, the J gene TRBJ1-2; 8 bases match TRBD1. The V and J ends lost 5 bases and 8 bases, in that order; junction bases with no gene match: 10. Germline loops: CDR1 LNHDA, CDR2 SQIVND (reference sequence). The CDR3 consists of 14 residues. The CDR3 DNA is TGTGCCAGTAGTCCCCGGACAGGGAGGAAGGGCTACACCTTC. Its protein is CASSPRTGRKGYTF.

Concerning this clone: Within the sample, other DNA sequences also encode this same CDR3. The CDR3: CASSRDRATNEKLFF. The CDR3, as DNA: TGTGCCAGCTCAAGGGACCGTGCAACTAATGAAAAACTGTTTTTT. V gene TRBV18 combines with J gene TRBJ1-4, with a weak D call TRBD1 (5 bases). V lost 5 bases and J 0 bases, leaving 10 bases between the germline ends. Germline V gene data show CDR1 as KGHSH and CDR2 as LQKENI. This CDR3 has 15 residues.

In the case of this clone: The same CDR3 arises from other DNA sequences in this sample as well. V gene TRBV18 combines with J gene TRBJ2-5, with 9 positions matching TRBD1. The V gene's germline CDR1 is KGHSH and CDR2 LQKENI. J lost 5 bases, V lost 3 bases, and 7 bases had no gene match. CDR3 length equals 15 residues. In DNA form, the CDR3 reads TGTGCCAGCTCACCTAGGACAGGGGTCGGCGAGACCCAGTACTTC. It codes for CASSPRTGVGETQYF.

The chain recombines TRBV29-1 with TRBJ2-2; 7 nucleotides agree with TRBD2. The CDR3 is 15 residues long. In germline, CDR1 is SQVTM, CDR2 ANQGSEA. J lost 4 bases, V lost 2 bases, and 7 bases had no gene match. CDR3 nucleotides: TGCAGCGTTGAAAGGCTAGCGGTGGGCACCGGGGAGCTGTTTTTT. Amino acid sequence: CSVERLAVGTGELFF.

V and J are TRBV2 and TRBJ1-3, with D possibly being TRBD1 (5 bases). Germline V gene data show CDR1 as SNHLY and CDR2 as FYNNEI. The CDR3 is 13 residues long. V was clipped by 5 bases and J by 4 bases, with 9 bases between them. CDR3 in DNA: TGTGCCAGCAGTTTGACAGTCGGAAACACCATATATTTT. Protein: CASSLTVGNTIYF.

The rearrangement links TRBV19 to TRBJ2-3; 7 nucleotides agree with TRBD1. The length of the CDR3 is 14 residues. Germline V CDR1 and CDR2: LNHDA, SQIVND (reference sequence). V shed 5 bases, J shed 2 bases, and the junction held 4 bases outside the gene matches. This CDR3 reads CASSSTGTTDTQYF. The CDR3 DNA reads TGTGCCAGTAGTTCGACAGGGACCACAGATACGCAGTATTTT.

The chain combines TRBV4-2 with TRBJ2-7; D possibly corresponds to TRBD2 (6 bases). Germline CDR1 and CDR2: LGHNA and YNFKEQ. V lost 0 bases, J lost 1 base, and 10 bases lay in between. This CDR3 is built from 15 residues. CDR3 bases: TGTGCCAGCAGCCAAGAGGTAGCGGCTTCCTACGAGCAGTACTTC. Its protein is CASSQEVAASYEQYF.

The rearrangement uses TRBV25-1 and TRBJ2-3, with 9 positions matching TRBD2. Trimming removed 6 bases from V and 6 bases from J; junction bases left unmatched: 7. Germline values: CDR1 MGHDK, CDR2 SYGVNS. CDR3 length: 14 residues. CDR3 nucleotides: TGTGCCAGCAGGGCTAGCGGGAAACGGGATACGCAGTATTTT. Protein: CASRASGKRDTQYF.

The V call is TRBV11-2, the J call TRBJ1-1, with D unresolved. CDR1 is SGHAT, CDR2 FQNNGV, per germline. V was pared by 3 bases and J by 1 base, with 9 bases between. This CDR3 is 14 amino acids long. This chain's CDR3 is CASSFSVKNTEAFF. Written as DNA, the CDR3 is TGTGCCAGCAGCTTCTCCGTTAAGAACACTGAAGCTTTCTTT.

J is TRBJ1-1 and V is TRBV12-5; tentative D call: TRBD1 (6 bases). The germline gives CDR1 LGHNT, CDR2 FRNRAP. The CDR3 runs to 13 residues. V lost 1 base to trimming and J lost 4 bases, with 7 bases between them. CDR3 protein: CASGLEQGTEAFF. In DNA form, the CDR3 reads TGTGCTAGTGGTTTGGAACAGGGCACTGAAGCTTTCTTT.

This clone has a handful of counts. V is TRBV5-1 and J is TRBJ1-2, with a tentative D call TRBD1 (5 bases). This CDR3 region has 15 residues. Germline-derived CDR1 and CDR2 are SGHRS and YFSETQ. The V gene lost 0 bases and the J gene lost 8 bases, with 17 bases spanning the gap. The CDR3 here is CASSLVPRGTMGYTF. The CDR3 coding sequence is TGCGCCAGCAGCTTGGTTCCCCGTGGGACTATGGGCTACACCTTC. Supplemented by reference TRBV5-1 and TRBJ1-2, the full variable domain reads KAGVTQTPRYLIKTRGQQVTLSCSPISGHRSVSWYQQTPGQGLQFLFEYFSETQRNKGNFPGRFSGRQFSNSRSEMNVSTLELGDSALYLCASSLVPRGTMGYTFGSGTRLTVV.

This chain links TRBV2 with TRBJ1-6; no clear D gene. The CDR3 runs to 17 residues. V was pared by 0 bases and J by 6 bases, with 15 bases between. CDR1 is SNHLY and CDR2 is FYNNEI in the germline V gene. This chain's CDR3 is CASSEALRASPNSPLHF. CDR3 in DNA: TGTGCCAGCAGTGAAGCGCTTCGGGCCAGCCCTAATTCACCCCTCCACTTT. Full variable domain (outside the CDR3, taken from reference TRBV2 and TRBJ1-6): EPEVTQTPSHQVTQMGQEVILRCVPISNHLYFYWYRQILGQKVEFLVSFYNNEISEKSEIFDDQFSVERPDGSNFTLKIRSTKLEDSAMYFCASSEALRASPNSPLHFGNGTRLTVT.

The V call is TRBV5-4, the J call TRBJ2-2, with 7 nucleotides matching TRBD2. This CDR3 has 15 amino acids. Trimming cost V 4 bases and J 8 bases; bases outside gene matches: 11. The V gene's germline CDR1 is SGHNT and CDR2 YYREEE (reference sequence). The CDR3 nucleotides are TGTGCCAGCAGCCTGGAACTAGCGCAGGGAGGGGAGCTGTTTTTT. Residues: CASSLELAQGGELFF.